This TCR beta chain was profiled in a study of ipilimumab plus nivolumab after autologous stem cell transplantation. Study overall: A median of roughly eight nivolumab and roughly 5 ipilimumab doses were given.

Germline lookup yields CDR1 SGHAT and CDR2 FQNNGV. The V end was cut by 3 bases, the J end by 0 bases, with 9 bases between. This CDR3 is built from 14 residues. Here immunoSEQ multiplex PCR was the method, and the copy in TCRdb shows in-frame clones only, minus some. The sample lists some 45,000 clones, 70% to 90% occurring once. The receptor was derived from a male donor with multiple myeloma. This chain links TRBV11-2 with TRBJ2-7; the D gene is possibly TRBD1 (5 bases). The sequencing used PBMCs, collected in a trial of ipilimumab plus nivolumab as post-transplant consolidation. CDR3 sequence reads: CASSFYRSSYEQYF. CDR3 bases: TGTGCCAGCAGCTTTTACAGGAGCTCCTACGAGCAGTACTTC. Full variable domain (remainder filled in from reference TRBV11-2 and TRBJ2-7): EAGVAQSPRYKIIEKRQSVAFWCNPISGHATLYWYQQILGQGPKLLIQFQNNGVVDDSQLPKDRFSAERLKGVDSTLKIQPAKLEDSAVYLCASSFYRSSYEQYFGPGTRLTVT.